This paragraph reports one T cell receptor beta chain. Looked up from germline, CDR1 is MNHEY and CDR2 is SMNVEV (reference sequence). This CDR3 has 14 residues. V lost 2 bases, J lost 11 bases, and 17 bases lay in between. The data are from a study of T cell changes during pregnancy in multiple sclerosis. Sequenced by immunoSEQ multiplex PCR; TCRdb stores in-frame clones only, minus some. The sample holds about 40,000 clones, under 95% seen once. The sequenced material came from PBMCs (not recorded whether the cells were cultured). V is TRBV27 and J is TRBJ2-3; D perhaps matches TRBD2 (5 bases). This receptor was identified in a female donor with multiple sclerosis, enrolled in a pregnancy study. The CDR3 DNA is TGTGCCAGCAGTTTAGACCCCCCTGGTGGAGGGCAGTATTTT. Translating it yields CASSLDPPGGGQYF.